This entry features one T cell receptor (beta chain) sequence. Generated by immunoSEQ multiplex PCR, the TCRdb table keeps only in-frame clones and is missing some. There are 350,000 to 400,000 clones in the sample; 70% to 90% occur only once, and around 0.95% lies in the top ten. The CDR3 is 18 residues long. The germline CDR1 and CDR2 sequences are SGHTA and FQGTGA. Trimming took 5 bases from V and 6 from J; bases not matched to a gene: 11. This specimen belongs to a study of blood T cell repertoires in COVID-19. The specimen sequenced was PBMCs or T cells enriched from blood (not recorded which). The V gene is TRBV7-3, the J gene TRBJ2-2; 14 bases are shared with TRBD2. This receptor was obtained from a woman aged 25 to 45 with acute COVID-19. The CDR3 DNA follows: TGTGCCAGCAGCGGAACCCGGACTAGCGGGGGGATCCCCGGGGAGCTGTTTTTT. Its translation: CASSGTRTSGGIPGELFF.